Sequencing of this T cell receptor (beta chain) was carried out in a study of long-term antiretroviral therapy in people with HIV. Study results and caveats: Narrower CDR3 length ranges marked HIV repertoires relative to controls.

On this clone: Its antigen is not identified.

CDR1 is MNHEY, CDR2 SVGAGI, per germline. This CDR3 comprises 12 residues. The ends were cut back, 7 bases at V and 3 bases at J, with 6 bases in the middle. Survey-level immunoSEQ v3.0 assays were run. Method: immunoSEQ multiplex PCR; TCRdb's copy keeps in-frame clones and lacks some. The sample yields tens of thousands of clones, approximately 90% seen once. The chain combines TRBV6-5 with TRBJ2-2; D gene unclear. This clonotype was sampled from a man aged 45 to 65 with HIV. Material: unsorted PBMCs, obtained 5 years before starting antiretroviral therapy. CDR3 in DNA: TGTGCCAGCATCACAGACACCGGGGAGCTGTTTTTT. Protein: CASITDTGELFF.